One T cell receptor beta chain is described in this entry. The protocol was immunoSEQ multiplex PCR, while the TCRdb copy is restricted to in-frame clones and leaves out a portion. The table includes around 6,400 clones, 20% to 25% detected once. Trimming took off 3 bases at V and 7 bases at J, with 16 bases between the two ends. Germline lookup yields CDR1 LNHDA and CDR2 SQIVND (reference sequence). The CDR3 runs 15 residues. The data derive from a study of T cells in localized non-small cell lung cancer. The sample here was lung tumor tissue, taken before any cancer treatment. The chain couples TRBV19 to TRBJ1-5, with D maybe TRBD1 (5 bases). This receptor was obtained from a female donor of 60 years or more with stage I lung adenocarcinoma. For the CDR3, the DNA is TGTGCCAGTAGTATCGGACTCCGGGGACGACAGCCCCAGCATTTT. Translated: CASSIGLRGRQPQHF.